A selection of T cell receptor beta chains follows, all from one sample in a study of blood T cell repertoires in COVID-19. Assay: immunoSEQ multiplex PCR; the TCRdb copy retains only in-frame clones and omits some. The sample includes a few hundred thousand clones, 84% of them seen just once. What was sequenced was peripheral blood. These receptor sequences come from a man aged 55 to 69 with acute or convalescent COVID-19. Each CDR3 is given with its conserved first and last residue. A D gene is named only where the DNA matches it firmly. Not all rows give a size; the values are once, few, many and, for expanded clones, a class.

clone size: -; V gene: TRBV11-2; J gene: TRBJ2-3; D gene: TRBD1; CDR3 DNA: TGTGCCAGCAGCTCGGGACAGGCGCTCACAGATACGCAGTATTTT; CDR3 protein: CASSSGQALTDTQYF
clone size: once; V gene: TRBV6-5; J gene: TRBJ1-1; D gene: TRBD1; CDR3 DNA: TGTGCCAGCAGTTCAGCCGGGACAGCTAACACTGAAGCTTTCTTT; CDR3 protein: CASSSAGTANTEAFF
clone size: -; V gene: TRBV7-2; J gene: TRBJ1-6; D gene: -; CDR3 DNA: TGTGCCAGCAGCTTACCCGGGGTAGGGCGGCCCCTCCACTTT; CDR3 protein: CASSLPGVGRPLHF
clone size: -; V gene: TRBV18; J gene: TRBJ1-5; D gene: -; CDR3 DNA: TGTGCCAGCTCACCACCGGGGGGGGGACAGCCCCAGCATTTT; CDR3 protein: CASSPPGGGQPQHF
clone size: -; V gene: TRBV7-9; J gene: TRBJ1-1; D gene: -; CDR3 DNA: TGTGCCAGCAGCTCAGCACAGGGTTTGAACACTGAAGCTTTCTTT; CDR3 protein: CASSSAQGLNTEAFF
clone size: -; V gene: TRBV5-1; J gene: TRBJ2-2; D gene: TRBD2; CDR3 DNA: TGCGCCAGCAGCTTGGCGACGGGACTAGCAAACACCGGGGAGCTGTTTTTT; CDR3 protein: CASSLATGLANTGELFF
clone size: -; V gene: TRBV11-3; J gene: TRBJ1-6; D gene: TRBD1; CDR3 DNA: TGTGCCAGCAGCTACAGGGGCCTAAGTTCACCCCTCCACTTT; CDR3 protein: CASSYRGLSSPLHF
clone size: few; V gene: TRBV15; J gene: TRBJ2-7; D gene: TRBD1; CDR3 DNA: TGTGCCACCAGCAGAGTGAGGACAGGGGGCTTTTCGAGCTCCTACGAGCAGTACTTC; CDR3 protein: CATSRVRTGGFSSSYEQYF
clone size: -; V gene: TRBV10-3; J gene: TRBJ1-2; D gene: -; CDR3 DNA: TGTGCCATCAGTGAGTCGTCCCGGGACATTAATGGCTACACCTTC; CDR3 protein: CAISESSRDINGYTF
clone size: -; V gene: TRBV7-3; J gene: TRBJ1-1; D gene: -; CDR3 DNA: TGTGCCAGCAGCTTAGAGGGTTTCACTGAAGCTTTCTTT; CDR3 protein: CASSLEGFTEAFF
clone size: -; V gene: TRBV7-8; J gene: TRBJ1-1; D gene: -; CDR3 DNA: TGTGCCAGCAGCCCCCGGACACACAACACTGAAGCTTTCTTT; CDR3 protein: CASSPRTHNTEAFF
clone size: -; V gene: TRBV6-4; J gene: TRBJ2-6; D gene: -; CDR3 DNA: TGTGCCAGCAGGGGGGAGGCTGGCGGGGCCAACGTCCTGACTTTC; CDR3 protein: CASRGEAGGANVLTF
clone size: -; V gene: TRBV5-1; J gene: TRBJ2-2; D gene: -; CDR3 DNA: TGCGCCAGCAGCTTGTACGGGGTTACGAACACCGGGGAGCTGTTTTTT; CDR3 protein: CASSLYGVTNTGELFF
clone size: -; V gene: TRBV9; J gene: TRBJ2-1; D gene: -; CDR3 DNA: TGTGCCAGCAGCGTAGGAGATAGGGGGATGAATGAGCAGTTCTTC; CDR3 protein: CASSVGDRGMNEQFF
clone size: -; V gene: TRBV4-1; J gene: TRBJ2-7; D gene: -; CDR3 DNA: TGCGCCAGCAGCCAAGGCGAGAGGGCCACCTACGAGCAGTACTTC; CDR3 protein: CASSQGERATYEQYF
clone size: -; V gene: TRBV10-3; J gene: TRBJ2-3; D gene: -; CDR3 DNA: TGTGCCTCTCGGGACTCGTCCGTAGATACGCAGTATTTT; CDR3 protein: CASRDSSVDTQYF
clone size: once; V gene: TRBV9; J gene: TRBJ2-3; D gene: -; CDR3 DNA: TGTGCCAGCAGAGCCGGACAGACAGATACGCAGTATTTT; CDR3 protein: CASRAGQTDTQYF
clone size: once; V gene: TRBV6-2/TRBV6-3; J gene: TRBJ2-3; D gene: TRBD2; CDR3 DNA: TGTGCCAGCAGTCGCTACCGGGAGGCAAGTACGCAGTATTTT; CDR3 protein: CASSRYREASTQYF
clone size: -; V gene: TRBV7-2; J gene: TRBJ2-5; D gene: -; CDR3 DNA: TGTGCCAGCAGCTTAGTGACTTACTCGGAGACCCAGTACTTC; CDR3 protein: CASSLVTYSETQYF
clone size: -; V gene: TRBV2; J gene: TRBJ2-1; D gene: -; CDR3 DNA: TGTGCCAGCAGCCGCGGGGGCCCCCTGTACAATGAGCAGTTCTTC; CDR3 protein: CASSRGGPLYNEQFF
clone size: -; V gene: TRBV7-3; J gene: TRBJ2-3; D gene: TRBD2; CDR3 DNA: TGTGCCAGCAGCTTAGCGGGAGTCACAGATACGCAGTATTTT; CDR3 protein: CASSLAGVTDTQYF
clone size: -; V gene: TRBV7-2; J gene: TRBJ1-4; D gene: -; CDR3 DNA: TGTGCCAGCAGCTGGCAGACGGGAAAGAATGAAAAACTGTTTTTT; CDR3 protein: CASSWQTGKNEKLFF
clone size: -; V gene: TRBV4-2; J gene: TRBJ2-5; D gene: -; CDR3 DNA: TGTGCCAGCAGCCTACGATTCGGGAGATGGGAGACCCAGTACTTC; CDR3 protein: CASSLRFGRWETQYF
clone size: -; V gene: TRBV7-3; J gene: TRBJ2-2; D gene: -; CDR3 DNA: TGTGCCAGCAGCCCCGGGGGGCAGGGGAACACCGGGGAGCTGTTTTTT; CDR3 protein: CASSPGGQGNTGELFF
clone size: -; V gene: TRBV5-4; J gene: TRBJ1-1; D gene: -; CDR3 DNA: TGTGCCAGCAGCTTGAGGGGGAGAGGGGAGACTGAAGCTTTCTTT; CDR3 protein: CASSLRGRGETEAFF
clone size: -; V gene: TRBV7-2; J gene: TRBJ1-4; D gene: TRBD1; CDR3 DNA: TGTGCCAGCAGCACACGGACAGGGGGTGATGAAAAACTGTTTTTT; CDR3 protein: CASSTRTGGDEKLFF
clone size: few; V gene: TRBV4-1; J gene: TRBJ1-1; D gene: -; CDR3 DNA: TGCGCCAGCAGATGGACAGTGAACACTGAAGCTTTCTTT; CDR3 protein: CASRWTVNTEAFF
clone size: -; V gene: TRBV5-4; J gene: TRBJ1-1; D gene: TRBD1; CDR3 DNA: TGTGCCAGCAGCTTGGTGGGACAGGGTATCGCTGAAGCTTTCTTT; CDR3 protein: CASSLVGQGIAEAFF
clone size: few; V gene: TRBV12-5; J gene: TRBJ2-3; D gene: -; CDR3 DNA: TGTGCTAGTGGTTTCACGCGACAGCAGTATTTT; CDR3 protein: CASGFTRQQYF
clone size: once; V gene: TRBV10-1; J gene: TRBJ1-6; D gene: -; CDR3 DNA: TGCGCCAGCAGTGATGGACAAGTTAATTCACCCCTCCACTTT; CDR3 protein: CASSDGQVNSPLHF
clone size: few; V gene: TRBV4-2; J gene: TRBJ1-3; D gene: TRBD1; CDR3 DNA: TGTGCCAGCAGCCGAGAGTCGATTTTCCGGGACAGGGCCCGAAACACCATATATTTT; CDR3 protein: CASSRESIFRDRARNTIYF
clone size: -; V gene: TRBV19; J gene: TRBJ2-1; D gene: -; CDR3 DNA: TGTGCCAGTAGTAGCGGGACTGTATACAATGAGCAGTTCTTC; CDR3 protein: CASSSGTVYNEQFF
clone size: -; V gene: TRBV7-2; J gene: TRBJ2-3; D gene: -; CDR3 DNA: TGTGCCAGCAGCCCGAGGTTCCTAACTAGCACAGATACGCAGTATTTT; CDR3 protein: CASSPRFLTSTDTQYF
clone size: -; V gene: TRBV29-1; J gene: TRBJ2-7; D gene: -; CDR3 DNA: TGCAGCGTTGAAGCCCAGAGCACAGCCGAGCAGTACTTC; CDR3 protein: CSVEAQSTAEQYF
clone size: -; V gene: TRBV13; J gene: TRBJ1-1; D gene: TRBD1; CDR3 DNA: TGTGCCAGCAGGTACAGGGGAGGAGGAAGCACTGAAGCTTTCTTT; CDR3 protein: CASRYRGGGSTEAFF
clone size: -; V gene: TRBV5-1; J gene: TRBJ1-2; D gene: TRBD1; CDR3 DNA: TGCGCCAGCAGCCCCGGACAGGGGCACTATGGCTACACCTTC; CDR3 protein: CASSPGQGHYGYTF
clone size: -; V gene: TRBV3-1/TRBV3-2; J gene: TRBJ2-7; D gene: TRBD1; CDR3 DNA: TGTGCCAGCAGCCCCGGGACAGGGGGGAACGAGCAGTACTTC; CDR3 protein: CASSPGTGGNEQYF
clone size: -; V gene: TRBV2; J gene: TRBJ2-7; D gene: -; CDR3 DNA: TGTGCCACCCAGGTGATCCCTGAGCAGTACTTC; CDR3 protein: CATQVIPEQYF
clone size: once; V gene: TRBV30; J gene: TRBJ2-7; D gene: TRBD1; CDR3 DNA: TGTGCCGGGGACAGGGGCTACGAGCAGTACTTC; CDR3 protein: CAGDRGYEQYF
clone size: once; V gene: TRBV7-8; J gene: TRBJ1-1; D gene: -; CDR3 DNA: TGTGCCAGCAGCTTAGATCCGGGGGTTGAAGCTTTCTTT; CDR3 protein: CASSLDPGVEAFF
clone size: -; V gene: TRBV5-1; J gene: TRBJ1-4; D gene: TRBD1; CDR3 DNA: TGCGCCAGCAGCCCCGGACAGGGGGCTCTTACAGCTAATGAAAAACTGTTTTTT; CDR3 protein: CASSPGQGALTANEKLFF
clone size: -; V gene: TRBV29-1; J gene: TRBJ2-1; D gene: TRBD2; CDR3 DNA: TGCAGCGTTGGCGGGGGCTCCTACAATGAGCAGTTCTTC; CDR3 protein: CSVGGGSYNEQFF
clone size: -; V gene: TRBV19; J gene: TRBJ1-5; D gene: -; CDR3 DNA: TGTGCCTCCCGAGCGACTTGGACAAACAATCAGCCCCAGCATTTT; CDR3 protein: CASRATWTNNQPQHF
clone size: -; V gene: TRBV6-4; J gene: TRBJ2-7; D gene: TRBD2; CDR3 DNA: TGTGCCAGCAGTGGAACTAGCGGGAGTTCCTACGAGCAGTACTTC; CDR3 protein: CASSGTSGSSYEQYF
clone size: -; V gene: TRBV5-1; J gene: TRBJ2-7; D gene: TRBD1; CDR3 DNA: TGCGCCAGCAGCTTGTCGAGACAGGGGAACGAGCAGTACTTC; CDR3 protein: CASSLSRQGNEQYF